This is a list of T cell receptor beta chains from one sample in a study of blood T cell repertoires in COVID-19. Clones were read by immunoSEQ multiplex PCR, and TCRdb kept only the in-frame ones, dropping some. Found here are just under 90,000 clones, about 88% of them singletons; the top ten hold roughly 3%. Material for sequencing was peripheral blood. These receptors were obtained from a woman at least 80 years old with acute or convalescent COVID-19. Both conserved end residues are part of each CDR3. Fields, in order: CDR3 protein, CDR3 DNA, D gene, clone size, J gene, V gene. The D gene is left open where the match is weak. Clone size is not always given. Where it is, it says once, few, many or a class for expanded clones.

CDR3: CAISEGLAGVSDTQYF
DNA: TGTGCCATCAGTGAGGGACTAGCGGGAGTTTCGGATACGCAGTATTTT
D: TRBD2
size: NA
J: TRBJ2-3
V: TRBV10-3

CDR3: CASTATGDNSPLHF
DNA: TGTGCCAGCACGGCGACAGGAGATAATTCACCCCTCCACTTT
D: NA
size: NA
J: TRBJ1-6
V: TRBV6-5

CDR3: CASSYSSSRDQYF
DNA: TGTGCCAGCAGTTACTCGAGTTCCCGTGACCAGTACTTC
D: NA
size: NA
J: TRBJ2-5
V: TRBV6-5

CDR3: CASSFSGTDSPLHF
DNA: TGCGCCAGCAGCTTTTCCGGGACAGACTCACCCCTCCACTTT
D: TRBD1
size: NA
J: TRBJ1-6
V: TRBV5-1

CDR3: CASAAGSYEQYF
DNA: TGTGCCAGCGCCGCGGGGAGTTACGAGCAGTACTTC
D: NA
size: NA
J: TRBJ2-7
V: TRBV6-5

CDR3: CASSLGLVTDTQYF
DNA: TGTGCCAGCAGCTTGGGGTTAGTCACAGATACGCAGTATTTT
D: NA
size: NA
J: TRBJ2-3
V: TRBV5-6

CDR3: CASSERDRRGEQYF
DNA: TGCGCCAGCAGTGAACGGGACAGGCGTGGGGAGCAGTACTTC
D: TRBD1
size: NA
J: TRBJ2-7
V: TRBV10-1

CDR3: CASSTGTGYEKLFF
DNA: TGTGCCAGCAGTACCGGGACAGGGTACGAAAAACTGTTTTTT
D: TRBD1
size: NA
J: TRBJ1-4
V: TRBV28

CDR3: CASMRDPHNTEAFF
DNA: TGCGCCAGCATGCGGGACCCCCATAACACTGAAGCTTTCTTT
D: NA
size: NA
J: TRBJ1-1
V: TRBV23-1

CDR3: CSVSGGTDTQYF
DNA: TGCAGCGTTTCTGGGGGGACAGATACGCAGTATTTT
D: NA
size: once
J: TRBJ2-3
V: TRBV29-1

CDR3: CASSIVPTDTQYF
DNA: TGTGCCAGTAGTATAGTTCCGACAGATACGCAGTATTTT
D: NA
size: NA
J: TRBJ2-3
V: TRBV19

CDR3: CASSSPRQGINEAFF
DNA: TGTGCCAGCAGCAGCCCTCGACAGGGGATCAATGAAGCTTTCTTT
D: TRBD1
size: NA
J: TRBJ1-1
V: TRBV13

CDR3: CASSLIGTGGNQPQHF
DNA: TGTGCCAGCAGCTTGATTGGGACAGGGGGGAATCAGCCCCAGCATTTT
D: TRBD1
size: NA
J: TRBJ1-5
V: TRBV7-2

CDR3: CATSDPTGWADTQYF
DNA: TGTGCCACCAGTGATCCGACAGGGTGGGCAGATACGCAGTATTTT
D: TRBD1
size: NA
J: TRBJ2-3
V: TRBV24-1

CDR3: CASSQDQHKTGKNTEAFF
DNA: TGCGCCAGCAGCCAAGATCAGCATAAAACAGGGAAGAACACTGAAGCTTTCTTT
D: NA
size: few
J: TRBJ1-1
V: TRBV4-1

CDR3: CASSFRTGNYNEQFF
DNA: TGTGCCAGCAGCTTCCGGACAGGGAACTACAATGAGCAGTTCTTC
D: TRBD1
size: NA
J: TRBJ2-1
V: TRBV7-9

CDR3: CASSLDVGAGGYTF
DNA: TGCGCCAGCAGCTTGGACGTGGGCGCGGGAGGCTACACCTTC
D: NA
size: NA
J: TRBJ1-2
V: TRBV5-1

CDR3: CASSQDLTVRQPQHF
DNA: TGCGCCAGCAGCCAAGATCTGACAGTTCGGCAGCCCCAGCATTTT
D: NA
size: NA
J: TRBJ1-5
V: TRBV4-3

CDR3: CASSPLQGRLTEAFF
DNA: TGTGCCAGCAGTCCACTACAGGGTAGGCTAACTGAAGCTTTCTTT
D: NA
size: NA
J: TRBJ1-1
V: TRBV27

CDR3: CASSSADRGFYGYTF
DNA: TGTGCCAGCAGTTCAGCGGACAGGGGTTTCTATGGCTACACCTTC
D: TRBD1
size: NA
J: TRBJ1-2
V: TRBV28

CDR3: CASSQDLTGAYNEQFF
DNA: TGCGCCAGCAGCCAAGATCTGACAGGCGCCTACAATGAGCAGTTCTTC
D: NA
size: once
J: TRBJ2-1
V: TRBV4-3

CDR3: CSVEQGLNEQFF
DNA: TGCAGCGTCGAACAGGGTCTCAATGAGCAGTTCTTC
D: NA
size: NA
J: TRBJ2-1
V: TRBV29-1

CDR3: CASGGQGHQPQHF
DNA: TGTGCTAGCGGCGGACAGGGCCATCAGCCCCAGCATTTT
D: TRBD1
size: NA
J: TRBJ1-5
V: TRBV6-5

CDR3: CASSSPGGTSTDTQYF
DNA: TGTGCCAGCAGTTCTCCGGGGGGGACTAGCACAGATACGCAGTATTTT
D: TRBD2
size: NA
J: TRBJ2-3
V: TRBV27

CDR3: CASSLATTPGTEAFF
DNA: TGCGCCAGCAGCTTGGCAACGACCCCGGGGACTGAAGCTTTCTTT
D: NA
size: NA
J: TRBJ1-1
V: TRBV5-1

CDR3: CATSLVASYNEQFF
DNA: TGCGCCACCTCTTTGGTAGCCAGCTACAATGAGCAGTTCTTC
D: NA
size: NA
J: TRBJ2-1
V: TRBV10-2

CDR3: CASSYAGGNVEQFF
DNA: TGTGCCAGCAGTTACGCGGGAGGGAATGTTGAGCAGTTCTTC
D: TRBD2
size: NA
J: TRBJ2-1
V: TRBV6-2/TRBV6-3

CDR3: CSVQGLVTEAFF
DNA: TGCAGCGTTCAGGGTCTCGTCACTGAAGCTTTCTTT
D: NA
size: NA
J: TRBJ1-1
V: TRBV29-1

CDR3: CASSQFSGNTEAFF
DNA: TGTGCCAGCAGCCAATTCTCGGGGAACACTGAAGCTTTCTTT
D: NA
size: NA
J: TRBJ1-1
V: TRBV16

CDR3: CASGLLVGGLGYEQYF
DNA: TGTGCTAGTGGTTTGCTAGTCGGGGGGCTTGGGTACGAGCAGTACTTC
D: NA
size: once
J: TRBJ2-7
V: TRBV12-5

CDR3: CASSPGGTGSTEAFF
DNA: TGTGCCAGCAGCCCGGGAGGGACAGGGAGCACTGAAGCTTTCTTT
D: TRBD1
size: NA
J: TRBJ1-1
V: TRBV3-1/TRBV3-2

CDR3: CASSDPGQNFAEAFF
DNA: TGTGCCAGCAGCGACCCGGGACAGAATTTTGCTGAAGCTTTCTTT
D: TRBD1
size: NA
J: TRBJ1-1
V: TRBV2

CDR3: CASSEIGGRKLFF
DNA: TGTGCCAGCAGTGAAATAGGGGGCCGCAAGCTGTTTTTT
D: TRBD1
size: NA
J: TRBJ1-4
V: TRBV12-3/TRBV12-4

CDR3: CSASDGYTF
DNA: TGCAGTGCTTCAGATGGCTACACCTTC
D: NA
size: once
J: TRBJ1-2
V: TRBV20-1

CDR3: CASTGTSLDIQYF
DNA: TGTGCCAGCACTGGGACATCCCTGGACATTCAGTACTTC
D: NA
size: few
J: TRBJ2-4
V: TRBV2

CDR3: CASSLVRGPSYEQYF
DNA: TGTGCCAGCAGCTTAGTGCGGGGCCCATCCTACGAGCAGTACTTC
D: NA
size: once
J: TRBJ2-7
V: TRBV7-2

CDR3: CASLDDGGETQYF
DNA: TGTGCCAGCCTAGACGACGGGGGTGAGACCCAGTACTTC
D: NA
size: NA
J: TRBJ2-5
V: TRBV2

CDR3: CASSLVRAGTGELFF
DNA: TGCGCCAGCAGCTTGGTCCGGGCGGGTACCGGGGAGCTGTTTTTT
D: NA
size: few
J: TRBJ2-2
V: TRBV5-1

CDR3: CASSGSGTNTEAFF
DNA: TGCGCCAGCAGCGGGTCCGGGACAAACACTGAAGCTTTCTTT
D: NA
size: NA
J: TRBJ1-1
V: TRBV5-1

CDR3: CASKTAYNSPLHF
DNA: TGTGCCAGCAAGACAGCCTATAATTCACCCCTCCACTTT
D: NA
size: NA
J: TRBJ1-6
V: TRBV2

CDR3: CASSDSWTASSTDTQYF
DNA: TGTGCCAGCAGTGATAGTTGGACTGCGTCTAGCACAGATACGCAGTATTTT
D: NA
size: NA
J: TRBJ2-3
V: TRBV2

CDR3: CASSLANFRGSGANVLTF
DNA: TGTGCCAGCAGCTTAGCGAATTTTCGGGGATCTGGGGCCAACGTCCTGACTTTC
D: NA
size: NA
J: TRBJ2-6
V: TRBV7-2

CDR3: CASSLRTGGYTF
DNA: TGTGCCAGCAGCCTCAGAACGGGGGGCTACACCTTC
D: NA
size: NA
J: TRBJ1-2
V: TRBV3-1/TRBV3-2

CDR3: CASSVEPSLLNNEQFF
DNA: TGTGCCAGCAGCGTCGAGCCCTCCCTCCTCAACAATGAGCAGTTCTTC
D: NA
size: NA
J: TRBJ2-1
V: TRBV9

CDR3: CASSPLSGETGYTF
DNA: TGTGCCAGCTCGCCCTTGTCGGGGGAGACTGGCTACACCTTC
D: NA
size: NA
J: TRBJ1-2
V: TRBV18

CDR3: CASSLNRDYTMEQYF
DNA: TGTGCCAGCAGCCTAAACCGGGACTATACTATGGAGCAGTACTTC
D: TRBD2
size: NA
J: TRBJ2-7
V: TRBV3-1/TRBV3-2

CDR3: CASSIRGTGAPGSYEQYF
DNA: TGTGCCAGTAGTATTAGGGGGACAGGGGCCCCCGGCTCCTACGAGCAGTACTTC
D: TRBD1
size: NA
J: TRBJ2-7
V: TRBV19

CDR3: CAAGRDQETQYF
DNA: TGCGCCGCCGGTAGAGATCAAGAGACCCAGTACTTC
D: NA
size: NA
J: TRBJ2-5
V: TRBV5-1

CDR3: CASSPIWGPRYNSPLHF
DNA: TGTGCCAGCAGTCCCATTTGGGGGCCCCGATATAATTCACCCCTCCACTTT
D: NA
size: NA
J: TRBJ1-6
V: TRBV28

CDR3: CASSGTPSGANVLTF
DNA: TGTGCCAGCAGCGGTACACCCTCTGGGGCCAACGTCCTGACTTTC
D: NA
size: NA
J: TRBJ2-6
V: TRBV11-2

CDR3: CASSFTGTGTDTQYF
DNA: TGCGCCAGCAGCTTCACCGGGACTGGAACAGATACGCAGTATTTT
D: NA
size: NA
J: TRBJ2-3
V: TRBV5-1

CDR3: CASSLIPDITYEQYF
DNA: TGCGCCAGCAGCTTAATCCCCGACATTACCTACGAGCAGTACTTC
D: NA
size: NA
J: TRBJ2-7
V: TRBV5-1

CDR3: CASSPRQARTEAFF
DNA: TGTGCCAGCAGCCCAAGACAGGCCCGCACTGAAGCTTTCTTT
D: NA
size: NA
J: TRBJ1-1
V: TRBV28

CDR3: CASRQMNTGELFF
DNA: TGTGCCAGCAGACAGATGAACACCGGGGAGCTGTTTTTT
D: NA
size: NA
J: TRBJ2-2
V: TRBV5-5

CDR3: CASSLAPGANVLTF
DNA: TGCGCCAGCAGCTTGGCCCCAGGGGCCAACGTCCTGACTTTC
D: NA
size: NA
J: TRBJ2-6
V: TRBV5-1

CDR3: CASSLRGYPEAFF
DNA: TGTGCCAGCAGTCTAAGGGGATATCCTGAAGCTTTCTTT
D: NA
size: NA
J: TRBJ1-1
V: TRBV28

CDR3: CAWSTRGSGEKLFF
DNA: TGTGCCTGGAGTACCCGAGGGTCGGGGGAAAAACTGTTTTTT
D: NA
size: NA
J: TRBJ1-4
V: TRBV30

CDR3: CASSPNTDTQYF
DNA: TGTGCCAGCAGTCCCAACACAGATACGCAGTATTTT
D: NA
size: NA
J: TRBJ2-3
V: TRBV6-1

CDR3: CASSLAGTGSQPQHF
DNA: TGTGCCAGCAGCTTAGCGGGGACAGGATCTCAGCCCCAGCATTTT
D: TRBD1
size: NA
J: TRBJ1-5
V: TRBV7-9

CDR3: CASSYSGKGDIQYF
DNA: TGTGCCAGCAGTTACTCCGGGAAGGGGGACATTCAGTACTTC
D: NA
size: few
J: TRBJ2-4
V: TRBV6-6